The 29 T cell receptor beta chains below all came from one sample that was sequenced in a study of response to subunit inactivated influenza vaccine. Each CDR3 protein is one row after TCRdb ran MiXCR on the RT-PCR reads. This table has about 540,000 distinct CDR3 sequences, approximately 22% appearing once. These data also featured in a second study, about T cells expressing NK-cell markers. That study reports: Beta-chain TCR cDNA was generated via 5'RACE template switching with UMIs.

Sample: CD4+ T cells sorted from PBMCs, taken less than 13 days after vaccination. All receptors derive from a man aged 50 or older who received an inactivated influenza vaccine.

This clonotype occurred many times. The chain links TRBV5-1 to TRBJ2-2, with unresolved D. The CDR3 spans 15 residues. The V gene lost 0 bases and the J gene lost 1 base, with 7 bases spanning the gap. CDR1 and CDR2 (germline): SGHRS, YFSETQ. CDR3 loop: CASSLAEKNTGELFF. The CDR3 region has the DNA TGCGCCAGCAGCTTGGCCGAAAAGAACACCGGGGAGCTGTTTTTT.

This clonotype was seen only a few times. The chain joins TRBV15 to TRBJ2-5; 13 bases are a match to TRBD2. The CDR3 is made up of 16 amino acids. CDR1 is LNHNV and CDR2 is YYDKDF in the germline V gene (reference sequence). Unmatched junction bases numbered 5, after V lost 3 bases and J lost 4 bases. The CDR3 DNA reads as TGTGCCACCAGCAGGGGGGGGACTAGCGGGACAGAGACCCAGTACTTC. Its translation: CATSRGGTSGTETQYF.

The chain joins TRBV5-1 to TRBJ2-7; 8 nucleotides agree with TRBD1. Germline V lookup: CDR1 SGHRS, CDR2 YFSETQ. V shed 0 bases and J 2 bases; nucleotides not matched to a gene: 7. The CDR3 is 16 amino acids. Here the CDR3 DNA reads TGCGCCAGCAGCTTGGCCGGTGGACAGGGAGCCTACGAGCAGTACTTC. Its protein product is CASSLAGGQGAYEQYF.

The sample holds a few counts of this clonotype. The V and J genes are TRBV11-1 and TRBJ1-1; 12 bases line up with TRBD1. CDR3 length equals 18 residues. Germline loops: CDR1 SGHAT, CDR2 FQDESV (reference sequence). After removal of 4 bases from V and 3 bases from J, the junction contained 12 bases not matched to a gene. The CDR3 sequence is CASSSLTRDRGLYTEAFF. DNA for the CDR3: TGTGCCAGCAGCTCATTAACCCGGGACAGGGGGCTGTACACTGAAGCTTTCTTT.

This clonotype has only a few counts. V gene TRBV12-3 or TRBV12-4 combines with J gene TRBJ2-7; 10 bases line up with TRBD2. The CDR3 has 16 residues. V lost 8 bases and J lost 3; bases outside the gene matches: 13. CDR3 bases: TGTGCCAGCGCGCTTTCTCGGCTAGCGGGAGTCTACGAGCAGTACTTC. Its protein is CASALSRLAGVYEQYF.

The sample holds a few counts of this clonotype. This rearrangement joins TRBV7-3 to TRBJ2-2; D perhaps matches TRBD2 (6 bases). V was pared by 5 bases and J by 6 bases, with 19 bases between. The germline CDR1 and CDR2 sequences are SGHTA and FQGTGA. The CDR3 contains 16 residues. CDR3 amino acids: CASSPRPGDGAGELFF. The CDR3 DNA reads TGTGCCAGCAGCCCCCGCCCGGGAGACGGCGCCGGGGAGCTGTTTTTT.

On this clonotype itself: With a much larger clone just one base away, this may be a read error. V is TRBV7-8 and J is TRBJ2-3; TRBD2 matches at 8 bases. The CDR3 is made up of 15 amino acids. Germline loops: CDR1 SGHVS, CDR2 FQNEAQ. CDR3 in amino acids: CASSLSGGSTDTLYF. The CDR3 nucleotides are TGTGCCAGCAGCTTGAGCGGGGGTAGCACAGATACGCTGTATTTT.

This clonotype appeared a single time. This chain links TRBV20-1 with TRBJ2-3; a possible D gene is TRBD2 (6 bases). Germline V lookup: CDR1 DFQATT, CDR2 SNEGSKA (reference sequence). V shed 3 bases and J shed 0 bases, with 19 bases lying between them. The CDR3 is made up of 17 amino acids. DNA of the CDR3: TGCAGTGCTAGTAGTAGCGGCGAGGGCGCTAGCACAGATACGCAGTATTTT. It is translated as CSASSSGEGASTDTQYF.

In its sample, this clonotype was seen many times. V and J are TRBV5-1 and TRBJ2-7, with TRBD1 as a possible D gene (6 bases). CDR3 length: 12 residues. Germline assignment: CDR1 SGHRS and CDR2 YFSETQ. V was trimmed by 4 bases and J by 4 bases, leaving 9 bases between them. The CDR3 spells CASSTQGYEQYF. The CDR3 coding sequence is TGCGCCAGCAGCACACAGGGTTACGAGCAGTACTTC.

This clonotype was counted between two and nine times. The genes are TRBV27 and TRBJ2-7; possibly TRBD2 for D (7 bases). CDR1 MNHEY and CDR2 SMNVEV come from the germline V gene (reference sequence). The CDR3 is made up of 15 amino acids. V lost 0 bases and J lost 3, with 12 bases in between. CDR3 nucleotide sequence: TGTGCCAGCAGTTTATCGGGGGGGCTTGTCTACGAGCAGTACTTC. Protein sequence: CASSLSGGLVYEQYF.

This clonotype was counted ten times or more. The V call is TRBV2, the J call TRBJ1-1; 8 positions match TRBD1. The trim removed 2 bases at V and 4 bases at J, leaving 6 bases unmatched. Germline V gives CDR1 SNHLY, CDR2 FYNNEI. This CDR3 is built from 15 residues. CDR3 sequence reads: CASSEYQGATTEAFF. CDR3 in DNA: TGTGCCAGCAGTGAATATCAGGGGGCGACCACTGAAGCTTTCTTT.

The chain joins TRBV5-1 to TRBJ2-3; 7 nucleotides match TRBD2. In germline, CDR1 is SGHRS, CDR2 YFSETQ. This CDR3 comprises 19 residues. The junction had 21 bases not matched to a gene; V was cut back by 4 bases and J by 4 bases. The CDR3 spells CASSSYSTKTSLRADTQYF. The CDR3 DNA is TGCGCCAGCAGCAGCTACTCGACTAAGACTAGCCTGCGGGCAGATACGCAGTATTTT.

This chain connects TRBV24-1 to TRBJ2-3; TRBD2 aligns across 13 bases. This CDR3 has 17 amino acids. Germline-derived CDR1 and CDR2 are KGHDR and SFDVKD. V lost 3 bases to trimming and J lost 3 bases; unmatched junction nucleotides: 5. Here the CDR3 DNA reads TGTGCCACCAGTGATACCGGGACTAGCGGGAATACAGATACGCAGTATTTT. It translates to CATSDTGTSGNTDTQYF.

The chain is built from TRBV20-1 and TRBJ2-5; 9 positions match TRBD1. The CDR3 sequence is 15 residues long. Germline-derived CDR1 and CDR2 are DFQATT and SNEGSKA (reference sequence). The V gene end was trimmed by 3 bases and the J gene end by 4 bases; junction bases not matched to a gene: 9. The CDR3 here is CSARAWTGVRETQYF. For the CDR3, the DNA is TGCAGTGCTAGGGCCTGGACAGGGGTTAGAGAGACCCAGTACTTC.

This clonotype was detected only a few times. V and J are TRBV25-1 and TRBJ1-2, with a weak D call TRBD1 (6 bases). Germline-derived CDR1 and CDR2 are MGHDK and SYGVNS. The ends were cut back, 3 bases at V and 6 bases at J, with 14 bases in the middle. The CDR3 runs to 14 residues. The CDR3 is CASSDREGVHGYTF. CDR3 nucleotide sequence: TGTGCCAGCAGTGACAGGGAGGGGGTGCATGGCTACACCTTC.

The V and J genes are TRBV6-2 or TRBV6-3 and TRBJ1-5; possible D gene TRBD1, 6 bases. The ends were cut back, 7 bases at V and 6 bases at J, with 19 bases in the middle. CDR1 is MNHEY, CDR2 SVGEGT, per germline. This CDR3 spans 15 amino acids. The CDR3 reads CASTNSGGLGQPQHF. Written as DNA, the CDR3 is TGTGCCAGCACCAACTCGGGGGGCCTTGGTCAGCCCCAGCATTTT.

As DNA, the CDR3 is TGTGCCAGCAGTTATAATAGGGAAGGCTACACCTTC. The encoded protein is CASSYNREGYTF. The rearrangement links TRBV6-5 to TRBJ1-2; D remains unclear. V was cut by 3 bases and J by 8 bases, with 10 bases left in between. The CDR3 totals 12 residues. Germline V CDR1 and CDR2: MNHEY, SVGAGI.

The CDR3 protein is CASSFQIMNTEAFF. CDR3 nucleotide sequence: TGTGCCAGCAGTTTTCAGATAATGAACACTGAAGCTTTCTTT. The gene calls are TRBV12-3 or TRBV12-4 and TRBJ1-1; D is ambiguous. The CDR3 is 14 amino acids. V dropped 3 bases and J dropped 0 bases, with 8 bases sitting between them.

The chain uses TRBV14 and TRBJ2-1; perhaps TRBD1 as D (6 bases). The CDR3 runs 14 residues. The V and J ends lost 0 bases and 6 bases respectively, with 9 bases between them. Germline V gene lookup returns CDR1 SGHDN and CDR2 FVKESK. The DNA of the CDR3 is TGTGCCAGCAGCCAAGATCAGGGGTTCAATGAGCAGTTCTTC. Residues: CASSQDQGFNEQFF.

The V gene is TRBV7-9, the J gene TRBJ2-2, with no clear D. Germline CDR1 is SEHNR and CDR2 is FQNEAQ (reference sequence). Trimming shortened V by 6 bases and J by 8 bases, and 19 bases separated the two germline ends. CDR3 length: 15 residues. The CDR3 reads CASSRTSPLAGELFF. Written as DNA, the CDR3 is TGTGCCAGCAGTCGAACTTCACCCCTCGCTGGGGAGCTGTTTTTT.

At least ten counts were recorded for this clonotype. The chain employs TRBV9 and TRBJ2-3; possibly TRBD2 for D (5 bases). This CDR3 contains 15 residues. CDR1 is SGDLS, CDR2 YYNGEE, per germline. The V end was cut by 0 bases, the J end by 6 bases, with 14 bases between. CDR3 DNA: TGTGCCAGCAGCGTAGGAACTAGGCCCGGGGATACGCAGTATTTT. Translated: CASSVGTRPGDTQYF.

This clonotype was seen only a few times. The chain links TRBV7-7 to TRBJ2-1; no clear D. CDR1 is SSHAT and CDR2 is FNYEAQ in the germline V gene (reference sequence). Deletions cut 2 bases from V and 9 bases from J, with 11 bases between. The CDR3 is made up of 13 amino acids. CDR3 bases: TGTGCCAGCAGCTTATCTCTGGACGGTGAGCAGTTCTTC. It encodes CASSLSLDGEQFF.

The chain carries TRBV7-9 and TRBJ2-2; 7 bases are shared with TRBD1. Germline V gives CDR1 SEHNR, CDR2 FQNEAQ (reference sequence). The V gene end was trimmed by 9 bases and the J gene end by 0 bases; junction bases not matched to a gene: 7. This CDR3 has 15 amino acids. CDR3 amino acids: CASNLTGANTGELFF. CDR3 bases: TGTGCCAGTAATTTAACAGGGGCGAACACCGGGGAGCTGTTTTTT.

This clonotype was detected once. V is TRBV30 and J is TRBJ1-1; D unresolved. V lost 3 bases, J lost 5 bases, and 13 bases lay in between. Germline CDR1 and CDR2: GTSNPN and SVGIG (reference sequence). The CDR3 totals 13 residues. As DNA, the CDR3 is TGTGCCTGGAGAAGGGAGGGAGGAACTGAAGCTTTCTTT. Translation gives CAWRREGGTEAFF.

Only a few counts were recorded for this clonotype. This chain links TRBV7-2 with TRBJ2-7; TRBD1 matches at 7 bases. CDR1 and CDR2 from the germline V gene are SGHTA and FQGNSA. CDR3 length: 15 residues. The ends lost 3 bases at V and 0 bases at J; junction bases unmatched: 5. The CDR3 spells CASSLGTVPSYEQYF. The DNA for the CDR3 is TGTGCCAGCAGCTTGGGGACAGTCCCCTCCTACGAGCAGTACTTC.

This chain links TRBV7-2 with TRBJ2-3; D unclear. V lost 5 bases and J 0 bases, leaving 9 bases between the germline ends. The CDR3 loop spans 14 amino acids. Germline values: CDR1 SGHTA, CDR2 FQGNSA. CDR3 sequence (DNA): TGTGCCAGCAGCCCCTGGTCTAGCACAGATACGCAGTATTTT. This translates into CASSPWSSTDTQYF.

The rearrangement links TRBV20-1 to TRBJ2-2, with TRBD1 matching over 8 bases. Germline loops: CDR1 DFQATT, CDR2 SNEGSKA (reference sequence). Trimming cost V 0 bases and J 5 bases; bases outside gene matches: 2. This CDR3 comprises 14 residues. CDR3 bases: TGCAGTGCTAGAGACAGGGGGCTAACCGGGGAGCTGTTTTTT. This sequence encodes CSARDRGLTGELFF.

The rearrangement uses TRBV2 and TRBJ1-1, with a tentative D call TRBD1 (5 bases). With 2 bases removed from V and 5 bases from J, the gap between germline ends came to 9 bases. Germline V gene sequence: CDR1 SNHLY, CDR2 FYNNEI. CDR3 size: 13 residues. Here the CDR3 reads CASSERGGTEAFF. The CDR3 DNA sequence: TGTGCCAGCAGTGAACGGGGCGGTACTGAAGCTTTCTTT.

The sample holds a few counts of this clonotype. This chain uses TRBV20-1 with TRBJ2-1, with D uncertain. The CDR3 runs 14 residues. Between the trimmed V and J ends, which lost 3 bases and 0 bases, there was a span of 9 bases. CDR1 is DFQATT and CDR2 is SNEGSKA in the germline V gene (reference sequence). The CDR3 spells CSASETYSYNEQFF. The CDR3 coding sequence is TGCAGTGCTAGCGAGACTTACTCCTACAATGAGCAGTTCTTC.